This TCR beta chain appears in the sequencing data of a study of early T cells in non-severe SARS-CoV-2 infection. Across the whole study: Sequencing input comprised bulk RNA from unsorted whole blood; chain pairing was not available. General observations from the study: Matches to VDJdb favored anti-spike CD8 responses and missed private and CD4 specificities.

Individual cDNA molecules received unique molecular identifiers. TCRdb analysed the 5' RACE reads with MiXCR anew, one entry per CDR3 protein. Here the sample spans 100,000 or so distinct CDR3 sequences, less than 15% being singletons. The ends were cut back, 0 bases at V and 2 bases at J, with 21 bases in the middle. CDR3 length: 19 amino acids. The germline CDR1 and CDR2 sequences are MGHRA and YSYEKL. With regard to this clonotype: Its antigen is not known.

This TCR was recovered from an adult who was a healthcare worker with PCR-confirmed SARS-CoV-2 infection or an uninfected control (not recorded which). The chain links TRBV4-1 to TRBJ2-3; a weak D match, TRBD2 (7 bases). The sequenced material came from whole blood. The CDR3 DNA reads TGCGCCAGCAGCCAAGATCGGAGGGGTTCGCGGGGGCTCACAGATACGCAGTATTTT. Protein: CASSQDRRGSRGLTDTQYF.